In its sample, the clone carrying this T cell receptor (beta chain) was seen once. The antigen is unknown. PCR amplification relied on 60 Vbeta primers (plus 13 Jbeta primers). Data came from immunoSEQ multiplex PCR; TCRdb stores just in-frame clones and leaves some out. Of some 120,000 clones in the sample, roughly three quarters were seen once. The source of the sample is a study of cytomegalovirus exposure and HLA in healthy donors. Study conclusions and caveats: A later look showed TCR association rates differing by HLA locus, highest for DRB1 and lowest for HLA-C.

The sample consisted of PBMCs. The sequence derives from a woman between 18 and 29 years old in good health and CMV-seronegative.

The CDR3 DNA follows: TGTGCCAGCAGCCCATGGACAGGGCCTGGGGCCAACGTCCTGACTTTC. Protein: CASSPWTGPGANVLTF. The rearrangement joins TRBV7-6 to TRBJ2-6; 8 bases match TRBD1. This CDR3 contains 16 residues. Germline values: CDR1 SGHVS, CDR2 FNYEAQ. Trimming at V came to 5 bases and at J to 2 bases, leaving 5 bases not matched to a gene. Looking up the rest from reference TRBV7-6 and TRBJ2-6 gives the full variable domain: GAGVSQSPRYKVTKRGQDVALRCDPISGHVSLYWYRQALGQGPEFLTYFNYEAQQDKSGLPNDRFSAERPEGSISTLTIQRTEQRDSAMYRCASSPWTGPGANVLTFGAGSRLTVL.